Presented here are 10 T cell receptor beta chains from one specimen sequenced in a study of post-analysis software for immune sequencing data. Study-wide results and caveats: Relative to controls, patients had 5 or 6 TRBV segments at higher frequency, with TRBV5-6, TRBV5-1 and TRBV20-1 among these.

Antigens for these TCRs are unknown. TCR beta cDNA libraries included unique molecular identifiers. One entry per CDR3 protein results from TCRdb running MiXCR on the PCR reads. This table holds hundreds of thousands of distinct CDR3 sequences, approximately 59% found once. Material for sequencing was blood. The origin of the receptors is a girl aged 2-10 years with multiple sclerosis.

This clonotype was recorded a few times. This chain links TRBV4-2 with TRBJ2-2; D is possibly TRBD2 (5 bases). The CDR3 runs 13 residues. The V gene's germline CDR1 is LGHNA and CDR2 YNFKEQ. The germline V and J ends were trimmed by 1 base and 6 bases, with 6 bases remaining between them. The CDR3 region is CASSQVGAGELFF. CDR3 sequence (DNA): TGTGCCAGCAGCCAAGTCGGGGCCGGGGAGCTGTTTTTT.

This clonotype was detected a few times. The rearrangement uses TRBV6-1 and TRBJ2-3; no definite D call. Germline V gene data show CDR1 as MNHNS and CDR2 as SASEGT. V was pared by 6 bases and J by 2 bases, with 9 bases between. This CDR3 comprises 13 residues. CDR3 sequence reads: CASSERYTDTQYF. The CDR3 DNA is TGTGCCAGCAGCGAACGATACACAGATACGCAGTATTTT.

This clonotype was recorded a few times. The genes are TRBV10-2 and TRBJ2-3, with 9 bases matching TRBD2. V shed 9 bases, J shed 1 base, and the junction held 2 bases outside the gene matches. In germline, CDR1 is WSHSY, CDR2 SAAADI. The CDR3 is 13 amino acids. This CDR3 is CARSGGRTDTQYF. The CDR3, as DNA: TGCGCCAGAAGCGGGGGGCGCACAGATACGCAGTATTTT.

The V call is TRBV24-1, the J call TRBJ2-1; D is perhaps TRBD2 (6 bases). CDR3 length: 16 amino acids. Germline CDR1 KGHDR, CDR2 SFDVKD. Trimming pared 4 bases from V and 9 bases from J, leaving 21 bases between. CDR3 bases: TGTGCCACCAGTGACCTCGAACTAGCCGGAAGAAGTGAGCAGTTCTTC. This codes for CATSDLELAGRSEQFF.

This clonotype was picked up a small number of times. The rearrangement uses TRBV4-1 and TRBJ2-7; D possibly corresponds to TRBD1 (6 bases). The CDR3 has 16 residues. Germline CDR1 is MGHRA and CDR2 is YSYEKL. Trimming took off 1 base at V and 4 bases at J, with 17 bases between the two ends. The CDR3 region has the DNA TGCGCCAGCAGCCAAGGCAGACAGGAAGAAGGTTACGAGCAGTACTTC. Translated: CASSQGRQEEGYEQYF.

This clonotype was seen a handful of times. The V gene is TRBV12-3 or TRBV12-4, the J gene TRBJ1-5; D call uncertain. V gave up 3 bases and J gave up 0 bases, with 30 bases separating them. This CDR3 has 22 amino acids. The CDR3 is CASSLYAYWRAPRPNSNQPQHF. The CDR3 DNA reads as TGTGCCAGCAGTTTGTATGCGTACTGGAGGGCTCCACGCCCCAATAGCAATCAGCCCCAGCATTTT.

The chain has TRBV4-1 and TRBJ2-1, with D tentatively TRBD2 (8 bases). The CDR3 spans 15 residues. Germline V lookup: CDR1 MGHRA, CDR2 YSYEKL. Trimming cost V 4 bases and J 6 bases, with 16 bases left between them. In DNA form, the CDR3 reads TGCGCCAGCAGCCTGCGACAGGGACTAGGCAATGAGCAGTTCTTC. Translating gives CASSLRQGLGNEQFF.

The rearrangement links TRBV29-1 to TRBJ2-7; D uncertain. With 3 bases removed from V and 3 bases from J, the gap between germline ends came to 6 bases. CDR3 length: 11 residues. Germline V gives CDR1 SQVTM, CDR2 ANQGSEA. The CDR3 loop reads CSVDFDYEQYF. CDR3 nucleotides: TGCAGCGTTGACTTTGACTACGAGCAGTACTTC.

The chain combines TRBV20-1 with TRBJ2-7; D not certain. Germline V gives CDR1 DFQATT, CDR2 SNEGSKA (reference sequence). Trimming cost V 5 bases and J 1 base, with 12 bases left between them. The CDR3 is made up of 13 amino acids. CDR3 sequence reads: CSAADPYSYEQYF. The DNA of the CDR3 is TGCAGTGCTGCTGACCCATATTCCTACGAGCAGTACTTC.

The rearrangement uses TRBV5-1 and TRBJ2-1; D is undetermined. Per the germline V gene, CDR1 is SGHRS and CDR2 is YFSETQ. CDR3 length equals 16 residues. Trimming cost V 0 bases and J 1 base, with 11 bases left between them. CDR3 in DNA: TGCGCCAGCAGCTTGGGGCAGTTGCCTTCCTACAATGAGCAGTTCTTC. It is translated as CASSLGQLPSYNEQFF.